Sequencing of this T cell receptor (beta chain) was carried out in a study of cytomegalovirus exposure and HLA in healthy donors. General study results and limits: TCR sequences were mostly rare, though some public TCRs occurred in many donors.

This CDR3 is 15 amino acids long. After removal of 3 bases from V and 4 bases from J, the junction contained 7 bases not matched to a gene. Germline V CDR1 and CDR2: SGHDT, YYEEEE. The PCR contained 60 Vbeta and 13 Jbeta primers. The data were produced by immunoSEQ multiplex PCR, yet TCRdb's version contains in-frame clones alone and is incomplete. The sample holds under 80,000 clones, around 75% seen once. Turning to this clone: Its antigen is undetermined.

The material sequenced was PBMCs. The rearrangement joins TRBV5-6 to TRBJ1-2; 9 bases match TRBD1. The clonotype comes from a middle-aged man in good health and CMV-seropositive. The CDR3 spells CASSSGTGSVYGYTF. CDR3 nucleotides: TGTGCCAGCAGCTCGGGGACAGGGAGCGTCTATGGCTACACCTTC.